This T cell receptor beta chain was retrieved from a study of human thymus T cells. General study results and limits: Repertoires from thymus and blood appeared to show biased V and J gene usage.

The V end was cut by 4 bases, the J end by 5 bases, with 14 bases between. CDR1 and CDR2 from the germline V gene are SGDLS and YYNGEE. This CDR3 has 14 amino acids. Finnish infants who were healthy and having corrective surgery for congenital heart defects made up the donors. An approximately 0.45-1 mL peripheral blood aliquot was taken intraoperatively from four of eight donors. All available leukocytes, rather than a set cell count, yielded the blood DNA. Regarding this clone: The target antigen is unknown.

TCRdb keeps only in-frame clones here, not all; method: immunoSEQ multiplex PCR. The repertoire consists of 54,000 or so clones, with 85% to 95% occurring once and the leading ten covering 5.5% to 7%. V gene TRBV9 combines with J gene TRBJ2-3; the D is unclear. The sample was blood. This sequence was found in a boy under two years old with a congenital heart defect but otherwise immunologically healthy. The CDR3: CASSPRAVLDTQYF. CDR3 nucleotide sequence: TGTGCCAGCAGCCCACGGGCGGTGCTAGATACGCAGTATTTT.